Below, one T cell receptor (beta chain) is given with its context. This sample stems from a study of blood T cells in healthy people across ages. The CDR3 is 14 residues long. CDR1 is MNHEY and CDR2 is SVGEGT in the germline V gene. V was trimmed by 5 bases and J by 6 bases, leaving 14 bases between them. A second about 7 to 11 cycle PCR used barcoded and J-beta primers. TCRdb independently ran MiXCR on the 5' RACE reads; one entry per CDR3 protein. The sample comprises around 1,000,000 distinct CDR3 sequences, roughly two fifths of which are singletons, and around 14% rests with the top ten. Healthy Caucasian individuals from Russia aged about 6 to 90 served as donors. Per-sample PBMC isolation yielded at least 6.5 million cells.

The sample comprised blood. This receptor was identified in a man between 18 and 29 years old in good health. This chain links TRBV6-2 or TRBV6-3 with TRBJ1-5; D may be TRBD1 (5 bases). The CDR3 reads CASSIGGEGQPQHF. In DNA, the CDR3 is TGTGCCAGCAGTATCGGGGGAGAAGGTCAGCCCCAGCATTTT.